A selection of T cell receptor beta chains follows, all from one sample in a study of blood T cell repertoires in COVID-19. Sequencing was performed with immunoSEQ multiplex PCR; in TCRdb, only in-frame clones are kept and a portion is missing. The data contain 200,000 to 250,000 clones, 70% to 90% of them seen just once; the ten biggest clones take up 4% to 6%. Sequences were obtained from peripheral blood. Source of these receptors: a man aged 50 or older with COVID-19, enrolled during active disease. The conserved cysteine and the conserved F or W are not part of the CDR3 here. The D gene is left open where the match is weak. Some rows mark clone size as missing; the rest say once, few, many or name a class of expanded clone.

J gene: TRBJ2-2
V gene: TRBV5-1
clone size: .
D gene: .
CDR3 protein: ASSLDIGAGELF

J gene: TRBJ1-1
V gene: TRBV7-7
clone size: .
D gene: .
CDR3 protein: ASSLYTNTEAF

J gene: TRBJ1-2
V gene: TRBV7-9
clone size: .
D gene: .
CDR3 protein: ASSLRGAVGYT

J gene: TRBJ2-2
V gene: TRBV9
clone size: .
D gene: TRBD1
CDR3 protein: ASSASTGGSNTGELF

J gene: TRBJ2-7
V gene: TRBV7-9
clone size: .
D gene: TRBD1
CDR3 protein: ASSLSGQESSYEQY

J gene: TRBJ2-7
V gene: TRBV10-3
clone size: .
D gene: .
CDR3 protein: AISPNYEQY

J gene: TRBJ1-3
V gene: TRBV3-1/TRBV3-2
clone size: few
D gene: .
CDR3 protein: ASSQVVVSGNTIY

J gene: TRBJ1-1
V gene: TRBV6-2/TRBV6-3
clone size: .
D gene: .
CDR3 protein: ASSYSAGTNLNTEAF

J gene: TRBJ1-5
V gene: TRBV28
clone size: .
D gene: TRBD1
CDR3 protein: ASTRDRVSNQPQH

J gene: TRBJ1-4
V gene: TRBV4-2
clone size: few
D gene: TRBD1
CDR3 protein: ASSPSGTATNEKLF

J gene: TRBJ2-7
V gene: TRBV30
clone size: .
D gene: .
CDR3 protein: AWSVRSTAPYEQY

J gene: TRBJ1-5
V gene: TRBV19
clone size: .
D gene: .
CDR3 protein: ASRQGNQPQH

J gene: TRBJ2-5
V gene: TRBV25-1
clone size: .
D gene: TRBD2
CDR3 protein: ASSEYSGGRETQY

J gene: TRBJ2-5
V gene: TRBV4-3
clone size: .
D gene: TRBD2
CDR3 protein: ASSQDPAGAQY

J gene: TRBJ1-5
V gene: TRBV6-1
clone size: once
D gene: .
CDR3 protein: ASSGDGQFYSNQPQH

J gene: TRBJ2-1
V gene: TRBV19
clone size: .
D gene: TRBD2
CDR3 protein: ASRGTSGGYNEQF

J gene: TRBJ2-3
V gene: TRBV11-2
clone size: .
D gene: .
CDR3 protein: ASSPRWVGRLTDTQY

J gene: TRBJ1-4
V gene: TRBV11-2
clone size: .
D gene: TRBD1
CDR3 protein: ASSPSLGSSQGAREKLF

J gene: TRBJ2-7
V gene: TRBV5-4
clone size: .
D gene: .
CDR3 protein: ASSPSTGRYEQY

J gene: TRBJ1-1
V gene: TRBV25-1
clone size: .
D gene: TRBD1
CDR3 protein: ASSRTGGAHTEAF

J gene: TRBJ1-2
V gene: TRBV6-5
clone size: .
D gene: .
CDR3 protein: ASIIPGNYGYT

J gene: TRBJ2-3
V gene: TRBV7-3
clone size: .
D gene: TRBD2
CDR3 protein: ASSVERGGHYTQY

J gene: TRBJ1-1
V gene: TRBV7-2
clone size: .
D gene: .
CDR3 protein: ASSSQAANTEAF

J gene: TRBJ1-2
V gene: TRBV6-5
clone size: .
D gene: .
CDR3 protein: ASSNSGTRYGYT

J gene: TRBJ1-1
V gene: TRBV18
clone size: once
D gene: .
CDR3 protein: ASSSKHRVESTEAF

J gene: TRBJ1-1
V gene: TRBV13
clone size: few
D gene: .
CDR3 protein: ASSLLAEAF

J gene: TRBJ2-5
V gene: TRBV19
clone size: .
D gene: TRBD2
CDR3 protein: ASRNQLAGGPETQY

J gene: TRBJ1-2
V gene: TRBV5-1
clone size: .
D gene: .
CDR3 protein: ASSLLTPDYGYT

J gene: TRBJ2-7
V gene: TRBV29-1
clone size: .
D gene: .
CDR3 protein: SVVEGLYEQY

J gene: TRBJ1-5
V gene: TRBV6-5
clone size: .
D gene: .
CDR3 protein: ASSRRQDRYQPQH

J gene: TRBJ2-1
V gene: TRBV15
clone size: once
D gene: .
CDR3 protein: ATSRAQGSYNEQF

J gene: TRBJ2-3
V gene: TRBV6-2/TRBV6-3
clone size: .
D gene: TRBD2
CDR3 protein: ASSLHLAGPYTDTQY

J gene: TRBJ2-5
V gene: TRBV5-4
clone size: few
D gene: .
CDR3 protein: ASSRGAGQETQY

J gene: TRBJ1-2
V gene: TRBV6-5
clone size: .
D gene: .
CDR3 protein: ASSYGGGFYGYT

J gene: TRBJ1-1
V gene: TRBV27
clone size: .
D gene: .
CDR3 protein: ASSLEGRTEAF

J gene: TRBJ2-7
V gene: TRBV19
clone size: .
D gene: TRBD1
CDR3 protein: ATRTGVEQY

J gene: TRBJ1-1
V gene: TRBV6-1
clone size: .
D gene: .
CDR3 protein: ASSEAYLNTEAF

J gene: TRBJ2-2
V gene: TRBV19
clone size: .
D gene: .
CDR3 protein: ASSIGQNTGELF

J gene: TRBJ1-1
V gene: TRBV3-1/TRBV3-2
clone size: .
D gene: .
CDR3 protein: ASSQSFGNTEAF

J gene: TRBJ1-1
V gene: TRBV2
clone size: .
D gene: .
CDR3 protein: ASSRGLRQKAF

J gene: TRBJ2-2
V gene: TRBV6-5
clone size: .
D gene: TRBD1
CDR3 protein: ASSYSGQLVGELF

J gene: TRBJ1-2
V gene: TRBV20-1
clone size: .
D gene: TRBD1
CDR3 protein: SASRGQGEIGYT

J gene: TRBJ2-3
V gene: TRBV18
clone size: .
D gene: TRBD1
CDR3 protein: ASSHGTGGAGDTQY

J gene: TRBJ2-1
V gene: TRBV18
clone size: .
D gene: TRBD1
CDR3 protein: ASSLTGGSYNEQF

J gene: TRBJ2-3
V gene: TRBV18
clone size: .
D gene: TRBD2
CDR3 protein: ASSLLAGASTSTDTQY

J gene: TRBJ2-1
V gene: TRBV19
clone size: few
D gene: TRBD1
CDR3 protein: ASSRTGYNEQF

J gene: TRBJ1-2
V gene: TRBV29-1
clone size: few
D gene: TRBD1
CDR3 protein: SAQRGQGYGYT